This section outlines one T cell receptor beta chain sequence together with its context. Which antigen it targets is not known. Base-call qualities are not available, and no considerably larger clone is one nucleotide away. Whole blood was collected in K2EDTA tubes by collaborating institutions according to the institutions' own protocols. For TCRbeta analysis, collaborators shipped samples in one of three forms: frozen whole blood, isolated PBMCs, or DNA extracted from either of those sample types. TCRbeta CDR3 regions were amplified from genomic DNA by means of the immunoSEQ Assay, a bias-controlled multiplex PCR. As for the authors' bioinformatics: The number of nucleated cells in each sample was estimated by amplification of reference gene primers within the assay. Sequence reads were collapsed and filtered to measure the absolute abundance of every unique TCRbeta CDR3 rearrangement. For each sample, productive Simpson clonality was calculated as the square root of Simpson's diversity index over productive rearrangements. TCRdb provides this immuneACCESS table in a form limited to in-frame rearrangements. Some clones are lacking; in checked studies, under half of them reflect an unresolved V gene, and why the rest are absent is not known. Clonal size and the V and J genes are those of that table, whereas D and trimming came from the DNA. This sample holds about 150,000 clones; approximately 91% were observed only once. The top ten clonotypes cover about 2.1% of the sample.

This entry is derived from a study of blood T cell repertoires in COVID-19 (dated by TCRdb to about 2020). Concerning the study at large: Collaborator samples came from the United States, Italy and Spain and covered acute and convalescent phases of COVID-19. The prospective study material was composed of cDNA or gDNA derived from T cells, B-cell-depleted T cells, or PBMCs. Subjects who had been exposed to COVID-19, were actively infected with it, or had recovered from it provided the deeply sampled blood TCRbeta repertoires that made up the dataset. The repertoires were released in a freely available public database meant as a resource for research on the immune response to SARS-CoV-2. The samples were drawn from two sources: the first 160 participants of the ongoing ImmuneRACE study, and 1,000 to 1,500 subjects contributed by 6 global collaborators. Sample metadata almost always included a de-identified subject ID, COVID-19 status, age in years and sex. Where available, HLA class I and class II types were obtained from metadata supplied by the sample provider rather than from assay-based typing.

Results and caveats for the whole study, not just this receptor: The quantity of clinical and demographic metadata differed by source and by participant and was supplied without curation.

Trimming takes 2 bases off V and 2 bases off J; junction bases not matched to a gene: 4. From cysteine to phenylalanine, the CDR3 is 15 amino acids long. Only the CDR3 region is kept as DNA, spanning 45 bases read in frame from base 1. From the germline V gene, CDR1 is SGHNT and CDR2 is YENEEA. The source of this sequence is a human donor in a cohort sampled during active COVID-19. The sequenced material came from peripheral blood. Here the chain combines TRBV11-3 and TRBJ2-3, with 7 middle bases fitting TRBD1. The CDR3 region reads CASSLFGTDTDTQYF. The DNA reads as follows: TGTGCCAGCAGCTTATTTGGGACAGACACAGATACGCAGTATTTT.